Detailed here is one TCR beta chain. The antigen remains undetermined. V was clipped by 3 bases and J by 4 bases, with 3 bases between them. CDR3 length: 12 amino acids. Germline lookup yields CDR1 LNHNV and CDR2 YYDKDF (reference sequence). This entry is derived from a study of naive and memory T cell subsets. CMV status came from CD4+ T cell IFNgamma after overnight CMV lysate stimulation of fresh PBMCs. An equimolar mix of two oligonucleotides served as the beta constant-region primer for TRBC1 and TRBC2. Nested alpha and beta constant-region primers with the SP2 primer drove four PCR rounds on ligated cDNA. TCRdb analysed the UMI-ligation and nested PCR reads with MiXCR anew, one entry per CDR3 protein. This sample has roughly 92,000 distinct CDR3 sequences; about 11% occur once, and the top ten carry 0.13%. Study-level points and caveats: A few larger clonotypes appeared in naive repertoires, especially CD8, possibly memory cells re-expressing CD45RA. Over 85% of naive TCR sequences appeared only once, unlike memory subsets.

This TCR came from a human donor in good health. J is TRBJ2-2 and V is TRBV15; D not certain. Sequencing used naive CD4+ T cells from blood. In DNA form, the CDR3 reads TGTGCCACCAGCAGGTCCACCGGGGAGCTGTTTTTT. It specifies CATSRSTGELFF.